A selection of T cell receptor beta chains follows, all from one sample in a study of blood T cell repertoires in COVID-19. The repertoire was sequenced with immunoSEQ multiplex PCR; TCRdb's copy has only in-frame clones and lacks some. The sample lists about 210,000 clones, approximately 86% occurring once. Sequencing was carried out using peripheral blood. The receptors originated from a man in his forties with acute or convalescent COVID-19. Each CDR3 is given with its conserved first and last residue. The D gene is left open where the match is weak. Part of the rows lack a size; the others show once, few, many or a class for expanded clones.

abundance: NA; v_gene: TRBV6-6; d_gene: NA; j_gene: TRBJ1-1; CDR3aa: CASSARVPGPEAFF; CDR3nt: TGTGCCAGCAGTGCGAGGGTTCCCGGCCCTGAAGCTTTCTTT
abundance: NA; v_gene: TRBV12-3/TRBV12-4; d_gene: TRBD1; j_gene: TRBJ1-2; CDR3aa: CASSLGQNYGYTF; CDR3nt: TGTGCCAGCAGCCTGGGACAGAACTATGGCTACACCTTC
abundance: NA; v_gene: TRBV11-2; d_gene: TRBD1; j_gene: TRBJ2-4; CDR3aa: CASSFGQGNIQYF; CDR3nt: TGTGCCAGCAGCTTCGGACAGGGAAACATTCAGTACTTC
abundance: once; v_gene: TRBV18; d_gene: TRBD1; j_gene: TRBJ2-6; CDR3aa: CASSPRTGHSGANVLTF; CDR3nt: TGTGCCAGCTCACCCAGGACAGGTCACTCTGGGGCCAACGTCCTGACTTTC
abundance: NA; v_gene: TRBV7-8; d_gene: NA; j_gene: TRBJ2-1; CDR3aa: CASSNRVHEQFF; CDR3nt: TGTGCCAGCAGCAACAGGGTCCATGAGCAGTTCTTC
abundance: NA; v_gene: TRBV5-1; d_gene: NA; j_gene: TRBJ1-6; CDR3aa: CASSTGHREGSPLHF; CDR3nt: TGCGCCAGCAGCACGGGACATAGGGAGGGTTCACCCCTCCACTTT
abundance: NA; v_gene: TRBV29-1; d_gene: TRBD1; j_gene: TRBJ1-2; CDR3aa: CSVEGGQASPNYGYTF; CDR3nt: TGCAGCGTTGAAGGGGGACAGGCCTCTCCTAACTATGGCTACACCTTC
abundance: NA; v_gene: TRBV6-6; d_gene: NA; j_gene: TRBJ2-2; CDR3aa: CASSLREYTGELFF; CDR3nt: TGTGCCAGCAGTTTACGGGAGTACACCGGGGAGCTGTTTTTT
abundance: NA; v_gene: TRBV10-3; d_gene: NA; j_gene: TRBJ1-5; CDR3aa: CAISDEGYGNQPQHF; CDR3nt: TGTGCCATCAGTGATGAGGGATACGGCAATCAGCCCCAGCATTTT
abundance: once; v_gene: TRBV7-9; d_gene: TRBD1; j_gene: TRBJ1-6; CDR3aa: CASSAGGYSPLHF; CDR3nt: TGTGCCAGCAGCGCAGGGGGGTATTCACCCCTCCACTTT
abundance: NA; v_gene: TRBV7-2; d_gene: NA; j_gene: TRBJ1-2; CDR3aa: CATSISREGYTF; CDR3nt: TGTGCCACCTCGATTAGTCGGGAGGGCTACACCTTC
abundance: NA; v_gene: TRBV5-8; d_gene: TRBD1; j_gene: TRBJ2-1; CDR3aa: CASSPGGSYNEQFF; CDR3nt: TGTGCCAGCAGCCCAGGGGGCTCCTACAATGAGCAGTTCTTC
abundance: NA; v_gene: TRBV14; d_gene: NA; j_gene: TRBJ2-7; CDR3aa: CASSQVGRYYEQYF; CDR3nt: TGTGCCAGCAGCCAAGTAGGCAGGTACTACGAGCAGTACTTC
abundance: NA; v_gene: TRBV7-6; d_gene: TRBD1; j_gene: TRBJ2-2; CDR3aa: CASSPGSAGGTGELFF; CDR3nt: TGTGCCAGCAGCCCTGGTTCGGCAGGGGGCACCGGGGAGCTGTTTTTT
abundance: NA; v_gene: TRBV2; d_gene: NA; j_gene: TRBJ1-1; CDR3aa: CASTEDRPNTEAFF; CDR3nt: TGTGCCAGCACCGAAGACAGACCGAACACTGAAGCTTTCTTT
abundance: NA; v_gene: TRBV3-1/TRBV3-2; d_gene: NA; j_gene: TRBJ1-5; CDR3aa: CASSQGPQYSNQPQHF; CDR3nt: TGTGCCAGCAGCCAGGGGCCCCAATATAGCAATCAGCCCCAGCATTTT
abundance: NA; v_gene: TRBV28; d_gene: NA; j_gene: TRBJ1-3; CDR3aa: CASIIQGPGNTIYF; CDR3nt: TGTGCCAGCATCATACAGGGACCTGGAAACACCATATATTTT
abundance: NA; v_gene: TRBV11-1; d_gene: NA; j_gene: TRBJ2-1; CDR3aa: CASSTGANNEQFF; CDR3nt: TGTGCCAGCAGCACTGGAGCAAACAATGAGCAGTTCTTC
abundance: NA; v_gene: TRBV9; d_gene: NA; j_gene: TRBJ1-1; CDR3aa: CASSVGGRPRNTEAFF; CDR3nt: TGTGCCAGCAGCGTAGGGGGCAGACCGAGGAACACTGAAGCTTTCTTT
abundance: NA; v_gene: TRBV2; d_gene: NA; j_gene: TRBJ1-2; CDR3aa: CASSIDRWYGYTF; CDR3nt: TGTGCCAGCAGTATCGACAGGTGGTATGGCTACACCTTC
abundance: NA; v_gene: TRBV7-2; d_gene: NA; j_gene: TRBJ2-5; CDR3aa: CASSFGVAETQYF; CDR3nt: TGTGCCAGCAGCTTTGGGGTAGCGGAGACCCAGTACTTC
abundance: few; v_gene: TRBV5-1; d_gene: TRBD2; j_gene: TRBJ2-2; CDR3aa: CASEAGTSAGELFF; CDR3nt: TGCGCCAGCGAAGCCGGGACTAGTGCCGGGGAGCTGTTTTTT
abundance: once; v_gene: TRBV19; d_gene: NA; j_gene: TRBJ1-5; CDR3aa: CASSTRGRALSNQPQHF; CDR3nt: TGTGCCAGTAGTACCCGCGGGCGGGCTCTGAGCAATCAGCCCCAGCATTTT
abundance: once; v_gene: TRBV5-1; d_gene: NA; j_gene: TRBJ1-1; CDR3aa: CASSLAGNSGTEAFF; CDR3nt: TGCGCCAGCAGCTTGGCCGGGAATTCGGGCACTGAAGCTTTCTTT
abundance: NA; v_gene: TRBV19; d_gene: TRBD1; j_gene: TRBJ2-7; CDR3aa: CASRRQGNSYEQYF; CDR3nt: TGTGCCAGTAGAAGACAGGGGAACTCTTACGAGCAGTACTTC
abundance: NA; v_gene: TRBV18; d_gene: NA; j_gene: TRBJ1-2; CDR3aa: CASSTGRQPNYGYTF; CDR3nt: TGTGCCAGCTCAACCGGGCGACAGCCTAACTATGGCTACACCTTC
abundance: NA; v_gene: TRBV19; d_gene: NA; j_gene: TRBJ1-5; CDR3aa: CASSIHPRQSQYSNQPQHF; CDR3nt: TGTGCCAGTAGTATCCACCCCAGACAGAGTCAGTATAGCAATCAGCCCCAGCATTTT
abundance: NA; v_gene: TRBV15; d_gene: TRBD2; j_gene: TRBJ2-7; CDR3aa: CATSLGGAGVYEQYF; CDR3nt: TGTGCCACCAGCCTCGGGGGGGCGGGAGTTTACGAGCAGTACTTC